This T cell receptor beta chain derives from a study of T cell repertoires in cytomegalovirus infection. On the study more broadly: Shared public TCR beta signatures pointed to both CMV infection and a matching HLA type.

One entry per CDR3 protein results from TCRdb running MiXCR on the reads. This sample has around 190,000 distinct CDR3 sequences, with approximately 14% found just once. Study results and limitations: Ex vivo responses were dominated by HLA-C-restricted CMV-specific TCR beta clonotypes. The cumulative frequency of public TCR beta families identified carriers of CMV plus the relevant HLA.

This clonotype was counted between two and nine times. Its antigen remains unknown. The ends lost 7 bases at V and 7 bases at J; junction bases unmatched: 7. In germline, CDR1 is MDHEN, CDR2 SYDVKM. This CDR3 is 15 amino acids long. The J gene is TRBJ2-1, the V gene TRBV28; 13 bases are shared with TRBD2. Sequenced input: PBMCs. The receptor comes from a human donor in good health (CMV status not recorded). Some clones in this sample may be carry-over from other donors' samples. The CDR3 sequence: CASTLSGLAGNEQFF. Here the CDR3 DNA reads TGTGCCAGCACCCTTTCGGGACTAGCGGGGAATGAGCAGTTCTTC.